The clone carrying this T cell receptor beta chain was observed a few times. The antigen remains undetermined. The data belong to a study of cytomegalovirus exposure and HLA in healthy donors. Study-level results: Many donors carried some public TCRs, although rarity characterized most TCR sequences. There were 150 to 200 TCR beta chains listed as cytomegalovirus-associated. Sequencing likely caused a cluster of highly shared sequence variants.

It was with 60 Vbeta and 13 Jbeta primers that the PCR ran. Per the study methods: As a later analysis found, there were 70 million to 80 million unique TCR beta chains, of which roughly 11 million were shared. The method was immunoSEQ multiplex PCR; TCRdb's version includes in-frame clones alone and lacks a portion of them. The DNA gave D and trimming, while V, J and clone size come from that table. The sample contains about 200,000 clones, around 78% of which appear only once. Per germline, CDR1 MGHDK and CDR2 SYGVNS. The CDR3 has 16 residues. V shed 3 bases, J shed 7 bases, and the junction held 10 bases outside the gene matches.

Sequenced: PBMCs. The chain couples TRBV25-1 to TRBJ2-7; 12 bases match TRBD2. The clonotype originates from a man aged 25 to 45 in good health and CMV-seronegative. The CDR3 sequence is CASSDPTSGRSVEQYF. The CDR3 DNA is TGTGCCAGCAGTGACCCGACTAGCGGGAGATCGGTAGAGCAGTACTTC.